This T cell receptor beta chain was documented in a study of shared clonotypes between healthy human individuals. Study conclusions and caveats: Clonotype sharing among donors likely depends on sequencing depth.

Data came from immunoSEQ multiplex PCR; TCRdb stores just in-frame clones and leaves some out. This repertoire shows nearly 500,000 clones, 76% found once; its top ten account for 10% to 15%. The study used around 96 million PBMCs per unsorted sample for genomic DNA. Points on this clone: The target antigen is unknown.

The sequenced sample consisted of PBMCs. The sequence came from a woman in her forties in good health. Some clones in this sample may be carry-over from other donors' samples.

In DNA form, the CDR3 reads TGCGCCAGCAGTGAGTCGAAGGGCTCCTACGAGCAGTACTTC. It translates to CASSESKGSYEQYF. V usage is TRBV10-1 and J usage is TRBJ2-7; the D is unclear. Trimming removed 0 bases from V and 0 bases from J, with 6 bases in between. Germline V gene lookup returns CDR1 WNHNN and CDR2 SYGVQD (reference sequence). CDR3 size: 14 residues.